Described below is a single TCR beta chain sequence and its context. The age range of participants was about 18 to 95 years, with residence in about two dozen US areas. Clinical history as reported by participants underpinned cohort assignment. Cohort 3 recovery required two negative PCRs, clearance, or symptom resolution. This sample was included in a study of blood T cell repertoires in COVID-19. In the study overall: Samples of COVID-19 (acute and convalescent) were obtained from the United States, Italy and Spain.

TCRdb's copy holds only in-frame clones and misses some; the assay was immunoSEQ multiplex PCR. The data hold 180,000 or so clones, with 75% to 85% observed a single time. Germline CDR1 reads MNHEY; CDR2 reads SMNVEV (reference sequence). V lost 2 bases and J lost 2, with 13 bases in between. This CDR3 contains 15 residues. This sequence was found in a middle-aged man who had recovered from COVID-19. V gene TRBV27 combines with J gene TRBJ2-7; D remains ambiguous. The sequencing input was PBMCs or T cells enriched from blood (not recorded which). This CDR3 is CASSLSRGRPYEQYF. The CDR3, as DNA: TGTGCCAGCAGTTTAAGTCGAGGCCGCCCCTACGAGCAGTACTTC.